What follows are 13 T cell receptor beta chains derived from one specimen sequenced in a study of T-cell memory formation after mild COVID-19. Each CDR3 protein gets one entry after TCRdb re-called the 5' RACE reads with MiXCR. The table lists fewer than 700,000 distinct CDR3 sequences, over 15% of them singletons. Specimen: PBMCs or a T cell subset sorted from them (not recorded which). The receptors come from an adult woman who had mild COVID-19 (a few samples of this study predate the infection). Cell type and time point are not known.

The chain couples TRBV7-6 to TRBJ2-7, with TRBD1 matching 9 bases. The CDR3 consists of 15 residues. Losses at the gene ends were 5 bases for V and 4 bases for J; bases not matched to a gene: 9. In germline, CDR1 is SGHVS, CDR2 FNYEAQ. The CDR3 coding sequence is TGTGCCAGCAGCCCCGAGGGACAGGGATGGTACGAGCAGTACTTC. It yields the protein CASSPEGQGWYEQYF.

This clonotype has a handful of counts. This sequence joins TRBV29-1 and TRBJ2-7, with 7 nucleotides matching TRBD1. This CDR3 region has 13 residues. Trimming removed 4 bases from V and 2 bases from J; junction bases left unmatched: 5. Germline V gives CDR1 SQVTM, CDR2 ANQGSEA. CDR3: CSVGGTGAYEQYF. The CDR3 bases are TGCAGCGTTGGGGGAACAGGGGCCTACGAGCAGTACTTC.

This chain links TRBV28 with TRBJ2-3; D gene uncertain. Between the trimmed V and J ends, which lost 3 bases and 1 base, there was a span of 8 bases. Germline V CDR1 and CDR2: MDHEN, SYDVKM. CDR3 length equals 14 residues. As DNA, the CDR3 is TGTGCCAGCAGTTTTTTTACAGGCACAGATACGCAGTATTTT. Protein: CASSFFTGTDTQYF.

This clonotype turned up a few times. J is TRBJ2-2 and V is TRBV19; D is possibly TRBD2 (6 bases). Germline V gives CDR1 LNHDA, CDR2 SQIVND (reference sequence). The CDR3 is 13 residues long. The V gene lost 7 bases and the J gene lost 3 bases, with 9 bases spanning the gap. The CDR3 is CASKGDYTGELFF. DNA of the CDR3: TGTGCCAGTAAAGGGGACTACACCGGGGAGCTGTTTTTT.

This clonotype turned up a few times. The J gene is TRBJ1-5, the V gene TRBV21-1; the table calls TRBD1, which could not be checked here. TRBV21-1 is classified as a pseudogene. The CDR3 sequence is 17 residues long. In DNA, the CDR3 is TGTGCCAGCAGCGATAACACCGGGACATATAGCAATCAGCCCCAGCATTTT. Protein product: CASSDNTGTYSNQPQHF.

Many counts were recorded for this clonotype. In DNA form, the CDR3 reads TGTGCCAGCACAGGGGGGGCCATGAACACTGAAGCTTTCTTT. Translated: CASTGGAMNTEAFF. The chain joins TRBV18 to TRBJ1-1, with 8 bases that match TRBD1. The junction had 5 bases not matched to a gene; V was cut back by 8 bases and J by 0 bases. Per germline, CDR1 KGHSH and CDR2 LQKENI. This CDR3 is built from 14 residues.

This clonotype was seen more than once but under ten times. The CDR3 here is CAWSLRGGTLRTQYF. CDR3 DNA sequence: TGTGCCTGGAGTCTCCGGGGGGGGACTTTGCGTACGCAGTATTTT. The chain is built from TRBV30 and TRBJ2-3, with TRBD2 matching 8 bases. Germline trimming cut 2 bases from V and 8 bases from J; bases unmatched to any gene: 12. Germline V gene data show CDR1 as GTSNPN and CDR2 as SVGIG (reference sequence). The CDR3 totals 15 residues.

This clonotype has a count of ten or more. The V and J genes are TRBV5-1 and TRBJ2-7; 7 bases map to TRBD1. Germline lookup yields CDR1 SGHRS and CDR2 YFSETQ. V lost 4 bases to trimming and J lost 2 bases; unmatched junction nucleotides: 9. This CDR3 contains 15 residues. In DNA form, the CDR3 reads TGCGCCAGCAGCCCCTCCGGGACAGAGACCTACGAGCAGTACTTC. Its protein is CASSPSGTETYEQYF.

The chain recombines TRBV5-1 with TRBJ2-7, with TRBD2 matching 10 bases. This CDR3 spans 13 amino acids. Germline V gives CDR1 SGHRS, CDR2 YFSETQ. After removal of 4 bases from V and 6 bases from J, the junction contained 4 bases not matched to a gene. The CDR3 spells CASSIRLAGEQYF. CDR3 DNA: TGCGCCAGCAGCATCCGACTAGCGGGCGAGCAGTACTTC. Full variable domain (remainder filled in from reference TRBV5-1 and TRBJ2-7): KAGVTQTPRYLIKTRGQQVTLSCSPISGHRSVSWYQQTPGQGLQFLFEYFSETQRNKGNFPGRFSGRQFSNSRSEMNVSTLELGDSALYLCASSIRLAGEQYFGPGTRLTVT.

V gene TRBV20-1 combines with J gene TRBJ1-6; D not certain. V was trimmed by 3 bases and J by 4 bases, leaving 10 bases between them. In germline, CDR1 is DFQATT, CDR2 SNEGSKA (reference sequence). This CDR3 has 14 amino acids. The DNA for the CDR3 is TGCAGTGCTAGGCGGCCGGAATATAATTCACCCCTCCACTTT. Protein sequence: CSARRPEYNSPLHF.

The chain combines TRBV7-9 with TRBJ2-7; the match to TRBD1 covers 8 bases. This CDR3 is built from 17 residues. The V gene's germline CDR1 is SEHNR and CDR2 FQNEAQ (reference sequence). Trimming at V came to 4 bases and at J to 1 base, leaving 12 bases not matched to a gene. The CDR3 DNA sequence: TGTGCCAGCAGCTACCCCCAGGGGGCGGGCGAATCCTACGAGCAGTACTTC. Its translation: CASSYPQGAGESYEQYF.

This clonotype was found a few times. The chain uses TRBV24-1 and TRBJ2-2; possibly TRBD1 for D (5 bases). Trimming pared 3 bases from V and 7 bases from J, leaving 8 bases between. Germline V gene data show CDR1 as KGHDR and CDR2 as SFDVKD. The CDR3 totals 13 residues. CDR3 in DNA: TGTGCCACCAGTGATCCAGGGATCGGGGAGCTGTTTTTT. It encodes CATSDPGIGELFF.

This clonotype was observed a few times. The chain employs TRBV5-1 and TRBJ2-3; no definite D call. Trimming cost V 1 base and J 6 bases, with 6 bases left between them. The CDR3 loop spans 12 amino acids. CDR1 and CDR2 from the germline V gene are SGHRS and YFSETQ. For the CDR3, the DNA is TGCGCCAGCAGCTTGTTAGAGGATACGCAGTATTTT. Its translation: CASSLLEDTQYF.